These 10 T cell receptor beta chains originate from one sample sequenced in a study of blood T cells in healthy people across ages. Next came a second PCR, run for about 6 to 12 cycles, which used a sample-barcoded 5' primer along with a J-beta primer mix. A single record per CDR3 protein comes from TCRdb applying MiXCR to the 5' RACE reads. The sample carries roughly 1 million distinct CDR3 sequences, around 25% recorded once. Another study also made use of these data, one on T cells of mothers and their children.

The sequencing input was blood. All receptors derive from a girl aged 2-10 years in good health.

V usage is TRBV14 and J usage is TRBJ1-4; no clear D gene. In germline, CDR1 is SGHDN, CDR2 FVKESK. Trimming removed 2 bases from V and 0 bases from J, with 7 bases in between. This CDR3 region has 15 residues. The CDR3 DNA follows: TGTGCCAGCAGCCAAAGGCCCTCAACTAATGAAAAACTGTTTTTT. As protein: CASSQRPSTNEKLFF.

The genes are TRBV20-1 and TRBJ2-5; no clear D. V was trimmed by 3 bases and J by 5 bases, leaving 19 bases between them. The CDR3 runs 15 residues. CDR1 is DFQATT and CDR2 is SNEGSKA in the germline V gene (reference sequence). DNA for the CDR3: TGCAGTGCTAGTCTGACCTATATCAGTGCGGAGACCCAGTACTTC. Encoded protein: CSASLTYISAETQYF.

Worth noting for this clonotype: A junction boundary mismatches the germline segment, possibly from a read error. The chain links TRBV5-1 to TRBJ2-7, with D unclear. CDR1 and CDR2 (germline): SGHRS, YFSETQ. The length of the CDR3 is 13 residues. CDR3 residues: CASSLDPVYGQYF. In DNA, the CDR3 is TGCGCCAGCAGCTTGGATCCGGTCTACGGGCAGTACTTC.

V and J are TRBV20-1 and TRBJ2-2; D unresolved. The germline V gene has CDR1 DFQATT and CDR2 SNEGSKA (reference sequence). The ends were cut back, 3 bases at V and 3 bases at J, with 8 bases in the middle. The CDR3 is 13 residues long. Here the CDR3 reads CSASIGYTGELFF. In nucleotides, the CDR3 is TGCAGTGCTAGTATAGGCTACACCGGGGAGCTGTTTTTT.

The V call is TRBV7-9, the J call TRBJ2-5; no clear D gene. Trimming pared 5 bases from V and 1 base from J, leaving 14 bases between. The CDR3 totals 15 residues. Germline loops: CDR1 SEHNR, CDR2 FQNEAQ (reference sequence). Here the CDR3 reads CASSQKGPGQETQYF. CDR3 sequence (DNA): TGTGCCAGCAGCCAAAAAGGACCGGGCCAAGAGACCCAGTACTTC.

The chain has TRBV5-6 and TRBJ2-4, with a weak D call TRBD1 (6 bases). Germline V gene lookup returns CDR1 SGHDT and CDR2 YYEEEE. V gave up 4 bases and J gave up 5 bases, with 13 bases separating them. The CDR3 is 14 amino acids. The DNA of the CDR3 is TGTGCCAGCAGCCCGAGCGGACAGCAAAACATTCAGTACTTC. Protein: CASSPSGQQNIQYF.

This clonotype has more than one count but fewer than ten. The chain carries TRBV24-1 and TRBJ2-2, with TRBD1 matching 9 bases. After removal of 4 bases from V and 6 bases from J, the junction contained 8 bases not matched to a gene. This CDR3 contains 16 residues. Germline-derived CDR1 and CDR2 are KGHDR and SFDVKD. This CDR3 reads CATSDPAGQGPGELFF. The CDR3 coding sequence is TGTGCCACCAGTGACCCTGCGGGACAGGGTCCCGGGGAGCTGTTTTTT.

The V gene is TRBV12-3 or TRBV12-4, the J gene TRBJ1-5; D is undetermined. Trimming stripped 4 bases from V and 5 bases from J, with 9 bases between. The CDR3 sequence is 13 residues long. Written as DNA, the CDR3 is TGTGCCAGCAGTTCTGAACCCTATCAGCCCCAGCATTTT. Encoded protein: CASSSEPYQPQHF.

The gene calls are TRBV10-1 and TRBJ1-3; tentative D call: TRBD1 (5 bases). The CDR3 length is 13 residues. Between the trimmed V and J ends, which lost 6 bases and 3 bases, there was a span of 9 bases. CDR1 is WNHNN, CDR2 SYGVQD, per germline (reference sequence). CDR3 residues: CASSPGHGNTIYF. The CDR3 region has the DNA TGCGCCAGCAGCCCAGGGCATGGAAACACCATATATTTT.

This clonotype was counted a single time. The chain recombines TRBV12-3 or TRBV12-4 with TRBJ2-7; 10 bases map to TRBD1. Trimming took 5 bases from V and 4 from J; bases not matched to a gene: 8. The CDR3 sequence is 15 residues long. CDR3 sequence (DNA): TGTGCCAGCAGTCCACGGGACAGGGGATGGTACGAGCAGTACTTC. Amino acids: CASSPRDRGWYEQYF.